This TCR beta chain emerged from a study of shared clonotypes between healthy human individuals. This clone was picked up a small number of times. J was trimmed by 7 bases and V by 5 bases; bases with no gene match: 16. CDR3 length: 17 residues. The germline CDR1 and CDR2 sequences are SGHVS and FQNEAQ. Clones were read by immunoSEQ multiplex PCR, and TCRdb kept only the in-frame ones, dropping some. The sample has more than 900,000 clones; 70% to 80% are singletons. A split of CD4+ cells into CD45RA+ naive and CD45RA-negative memory subsets was performed. Sequencing was carried out using memory CD4+ T cells from PBMCs. Subset of the sample: CD45RA-negative fraction. This clonotype was obtained from a man in his late teens or twenties in good health. Some clones in this sample may be carry-over from other donors' samples. The rearrangement uses TRBV7-8 and TRBJ2-1, with 8 bases fitting TRBD2. The CDR3 bases are TGTGCCAGCAGCCCCTGGACTAGCCGGGGCGGGGGAAATGAGCAGTTCTTC. Protein sequence: CASSPWTSRGGGNEQFF.